Below, 11 T cell receptor beta chains from the same sample are listed, as sequenced in a study of blood T cell repertoires in COVID-19. This table comes from immunoSEQ multiplex PCR, and its TCRdb copy is limited to in-frame clones, with some not included. The table records 470,000 or so clones, around 88% of them present only once. The sequencing sample was made of peripheral blood. The receptor set was obtained from a woman in her twenties or thirties with acute or convalescent COVID-19.

The chain employs TRBV4-1 and TRBJ2-2; D not certain. This CDR3 is 14 amino acids long. Trimming removed 1 base at V and 4 bases at J, with 7 bases between. Looked up from germline, CDR1 is MGHRA and CDR2 is YSYEKL. The CDR3 is CASSQGLTTGELFF. CDR3 coding DNA: TGCGCCAGCAGCCAAGGACTGACCACCGGGGAGCTGTTTTTT.

This chain joins TRBV7-9 and TRBJ2-1, with 9 bases lining up with TRBD2. Trimming took 5 bases from V and 0 from J; bases not matched to a gene: 8. The length of the CDR3 is 17 residues. CDR1 and CDR2 (germline): SEHNR, FQNEAQ (reference sequence). Written as DNA, the CDR3 is TGTGCCAGCAGCCCGCCAGCGGGGGGCTTCTCCTACAATGAGCAGTTCTTC. It is translated as CASSPPAGGFSYNEQFF.

The V gene is TRBV11-1, the J gene TRBJ2-5; perhaps TRBD1 as D (6 bases). V was shortened by 5 bases and J by 1 base, with 17 bases between the two germline ends. The CDR3 extends over 16 amino acids. CDR1 SGHAT and CDR2 FQDESV come from the germline V gene (reference sequence). The chain's CDR3 is CASSRKSGAAQETQYF. As DNA, the CDR3 is TGTGCCAGCAGCCGCAAGTCAGGGGCCGCCCAAGAGACCCAGTACTTC.

The sample holds one count of this clone. This chain links TRBV6-5 with TRBJ2-7; TRBD1 matches at 10 bases. With 0 bases clipped from V and 3 bases from J, the junction kept 2 bases outside the gene matches. There are 15 residues in the CDR3. Germline lookup yields CDR1 MNHEY and CDR2 SVGAGI. The CDR3 here is CASSYSTGGYYEQYF. DNA of the CDR3: TGTGCCAGCAGTTACTCGACAGGGGGCTACTACGAGCAGTACTTC.

A remark on this clone: Other DNA sequences from this sample encode an identical CDR3 as well. The V and J genes are TRBV6-1 and TRBJ1-5; no clear D. The V gene lost 0 bases and the J gene lost 7 bases, with 7 bases spanning the gap. Germline V CDR1 and CDR2: MNHNS, SASEGT. The CDR3 runs 13 residues. CDR3 sequence (DNA): TGTGCCAGCAGTGAAGCGCTGAGGCAGCCCCAGCATTTT. This encodes CASSEALRQPQHF.

V is TRBV28 and J is TRBJ1-5, with D possibly matching TRBD1 (5 bases). Deletions cut 3 bases from V and 7 bases from J, with 10 bases between. Germline V gene sequence: CDR1 MDHEN, CDR2 SYDVKM. The CDR3 contains 13 residues. In nucleotides, the CDR3 is TGTGCCAGCAGTTTGGGGGAGGGACAGCCCCAGCATTTT. Encoded protein: CASSLGEGQPQHF.

The V gene is TRBV24-1, the J gene TRBJ1-5; TRBD1 is a possible D gene (5 bases). V gave up 10 bases and J gave up 4 bases, with 10 bases separating them. The CDR3 contains 12 residues. Per germline, CDR1 KGHDR and CDR2 SFDVKD. CDR3: CATSGGNQPQHF. The DNA for the CDR3 is TGTGCCACAAGCGGGGGAAATCAGCCCCAGCATTTT.

The chain has TRBV4-1 and TRBJ2-5; 8 nucleotides agree with TRBD1. This CDR3 spans 14 amino acids. The germline V gene encodes CDR1 MGHRA and CDR2 YSYEKL. Trimming removed 2 bases from V and 6 bases from J; junction bases left unmatched: 5. The DNA for the CDR3 is TGCGCCAGCAGCCAACTGACAGGGGTGAAGACCCAGTACTTC. This sequence encodes CASSQLTGVKTQYF.

This clone was observed a single time. The chain joins TRBV11-2 to TRBJ1-1, with a tentative D call TRBD1 (5 bases). CDR1 is SGHAT, CDR2 FQNNGV, per germline. The CDR3 sequence is 15 residues long. V lost 5 bases to trimming and J lost 6 bases, with 19 bases between them. CDR3 nucleotides: TGTGCCAGCAGCAGCCGGGGGGAGATAAGGGCTGAAGCTTTCTTT. Its translation: CASSSRGEIRAEAFF.

The chain joins TRBV10-1 to TRBJ2-7; 9 bases fit TRBD1. The trim removed 3 bases at V and 6 bases at J, leaving 12 bases unmatched. The CDR3 spans 16 residues. Germline V lookup: CDR1 WNHNN, CDR2 SYGVQD (reference sequence). CDR3 bases: TGCGCCAGCAGTGACCCACGGGGGACAGGGTTCGGCGAGCAGTACTTC. It yields the protein CASSDPRGTGFGEQYF.

The J gene is TRBJ2-7, the V gene TRBV3-1 (or the pseudogene TRBV3-2); TRBD2 agrees at 8 bases. From germline, CDR1 is LGHDT and CDR2 YNNKEL (reference sequence). The CDR3 is 15 residues long. The junction had 7 bases not matched to a gene; V was cut back by 5 bases and J by 1 base. The DNA for the CDR3 is TGTGCCAGCAGCTACGGAGCGGGGGTGTCCTACGAGCAGTACTTC. This gives the protein CASSYGAGVSYEQYF.